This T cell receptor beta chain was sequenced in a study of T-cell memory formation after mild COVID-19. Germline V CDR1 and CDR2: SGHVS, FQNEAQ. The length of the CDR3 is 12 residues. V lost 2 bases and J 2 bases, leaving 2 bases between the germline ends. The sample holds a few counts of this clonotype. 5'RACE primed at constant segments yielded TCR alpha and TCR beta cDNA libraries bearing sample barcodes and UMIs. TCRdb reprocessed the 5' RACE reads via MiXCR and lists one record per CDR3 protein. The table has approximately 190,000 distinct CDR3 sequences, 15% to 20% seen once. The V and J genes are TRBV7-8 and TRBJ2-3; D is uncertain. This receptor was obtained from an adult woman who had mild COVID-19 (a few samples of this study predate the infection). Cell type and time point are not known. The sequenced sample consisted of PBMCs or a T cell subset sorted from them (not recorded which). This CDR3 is CASSLLTDTQYF. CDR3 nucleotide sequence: TGTGCCAGCAGCTTACTCACAGATACGCAGTATTTT.